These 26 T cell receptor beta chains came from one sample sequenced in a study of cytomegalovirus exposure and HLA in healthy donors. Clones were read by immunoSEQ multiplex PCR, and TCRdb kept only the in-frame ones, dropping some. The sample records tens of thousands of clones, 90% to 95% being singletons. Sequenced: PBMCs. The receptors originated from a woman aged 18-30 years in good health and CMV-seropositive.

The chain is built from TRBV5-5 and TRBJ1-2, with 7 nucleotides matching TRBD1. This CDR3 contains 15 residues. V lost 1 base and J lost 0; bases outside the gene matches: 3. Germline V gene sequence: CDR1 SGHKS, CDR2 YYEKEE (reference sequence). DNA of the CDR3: TGTGCCAGCAGCTTGTGGGACAGCGCTAACTATGGCTACACCTTC. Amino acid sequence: CASSLWDSANYGYTF.

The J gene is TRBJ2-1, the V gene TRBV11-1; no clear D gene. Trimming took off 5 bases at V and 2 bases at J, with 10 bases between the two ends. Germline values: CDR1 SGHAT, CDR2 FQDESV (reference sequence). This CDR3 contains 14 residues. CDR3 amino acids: CASSPGSAYNEQFF. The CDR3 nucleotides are TGTGCCAGCAGCCCCGGGTCTGCCTACAATGAGCAGTTCTTC.

This chain's CDR3 is CAWSVNILVSSGRANYNEQFF. The DNA for the CDR3 is TGTGCCTGGAGTGTAAATATATTGGTATCTAGCGGGAGGGCCAACTACAATGAGCAGTTCTTC. The chain links TRBV30 to TRBJ2-1; 12 positions match TRBD2. The germline CDR1 and CDR2 sequences are GTSNPN and SVGIG (reference sequence). The CDR3 loop spans 21 amino acids. The trim removed 0 bases at V and 3 bases at J, leaving 18 bases unmatched. Supplemented by reference TRBV30 and TRBJ2-1, the full variable domain reads SQTIHQWPATLVQPVGSPLSLECTVEGTSNPNLYWYRQAAGRGLQLLFYSVGIGQISSEVPQNLSASRPQDRQFILSSKKLLLSDSGFYLCAWSVNILVSSGRANYNEQFFGPGTRLTVL.

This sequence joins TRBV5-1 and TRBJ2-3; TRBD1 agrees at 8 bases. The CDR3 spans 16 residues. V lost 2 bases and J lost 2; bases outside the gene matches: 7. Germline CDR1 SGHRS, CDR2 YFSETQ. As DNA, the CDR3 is TGCGCCAGCAGCTTAAAGGGGGACAGGCCCACAGATACGCAGTATTTT. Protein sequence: CASSLKGDRPTDTQYF.

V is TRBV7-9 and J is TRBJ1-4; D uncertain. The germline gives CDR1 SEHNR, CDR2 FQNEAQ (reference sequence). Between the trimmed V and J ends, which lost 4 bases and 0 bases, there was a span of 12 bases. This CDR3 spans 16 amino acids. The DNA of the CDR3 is TGTGCCAGCAGCTCGGGAGGCCTCGCAACTAATGAAAAACTGTTTTTT. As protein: CASSSGGLATNEKLFF.

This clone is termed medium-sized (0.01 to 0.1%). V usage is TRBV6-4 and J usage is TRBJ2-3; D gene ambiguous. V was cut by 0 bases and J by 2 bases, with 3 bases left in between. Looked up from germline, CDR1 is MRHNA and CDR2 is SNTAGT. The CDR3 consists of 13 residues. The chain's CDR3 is CASSDSHTDTQYF. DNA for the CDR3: TGTGCCAGCAGTGACTCCCACACAGATACGCAGTATTTT.

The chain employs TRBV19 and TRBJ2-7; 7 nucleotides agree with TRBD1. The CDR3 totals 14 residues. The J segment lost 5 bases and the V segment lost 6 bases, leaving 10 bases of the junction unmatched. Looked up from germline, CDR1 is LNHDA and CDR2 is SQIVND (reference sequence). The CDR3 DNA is TGTGCCAGTAGCCCGACAGGGACCCCTCACGAGCAGTACTTC. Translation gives CASSPTGTPHEQYF.

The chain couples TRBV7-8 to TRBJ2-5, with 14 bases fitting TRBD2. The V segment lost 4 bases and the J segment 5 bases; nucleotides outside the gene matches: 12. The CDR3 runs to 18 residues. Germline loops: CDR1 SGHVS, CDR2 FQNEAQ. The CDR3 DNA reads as TGTGCCAGCAGCTCCGGGACTAGCGGGAGAGTGTTCGGGGAGACCCAGTACTTC. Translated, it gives CASSSGTSGRVFGETQYF. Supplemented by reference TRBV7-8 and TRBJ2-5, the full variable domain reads GAGVSQSPRYKVAKRGQDVALRCDPISGHVSLFWYQQALGQGPEFLTYFQNEAQLDKSGLPSDRFFAERPEGSVSTLKIQRTQQEDSAVYLCASSSGTSGRVFGETQYFGPGTRLLVL.

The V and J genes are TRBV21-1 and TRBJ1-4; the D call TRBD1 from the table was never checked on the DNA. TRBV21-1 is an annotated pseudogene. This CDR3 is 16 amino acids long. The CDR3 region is CASRNQGQASNEKLFF. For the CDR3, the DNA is TGTGCCAGCAGGAACCAAGGACAGGCATCTAATGAAAAACTGTTTTTT.

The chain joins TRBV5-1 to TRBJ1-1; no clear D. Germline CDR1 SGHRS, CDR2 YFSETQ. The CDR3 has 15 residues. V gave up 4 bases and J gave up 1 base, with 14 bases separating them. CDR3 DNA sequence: TGCGCCAGCAGCCTGGCTGGGCCGAAGAACACTGAAGCTTTCTTT. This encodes CASSLAGPKNTEAFF.

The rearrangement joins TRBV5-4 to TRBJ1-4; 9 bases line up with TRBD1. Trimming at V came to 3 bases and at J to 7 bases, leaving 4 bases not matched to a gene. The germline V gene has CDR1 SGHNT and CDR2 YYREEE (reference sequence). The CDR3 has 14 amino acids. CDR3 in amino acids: CASSSTGGREKLFF. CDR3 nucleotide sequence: TGTGCCAGCAGCTCCACAGGGGGCCGTGAAAAACTGTTTTTT.

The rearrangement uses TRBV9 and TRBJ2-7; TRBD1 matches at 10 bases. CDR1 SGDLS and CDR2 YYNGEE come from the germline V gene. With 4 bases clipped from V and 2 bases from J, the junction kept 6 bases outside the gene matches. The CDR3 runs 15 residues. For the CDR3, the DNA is TGTGCCAGCAGCTTCGGGACAGGGGTACCCTACGAGCAGTACTTC. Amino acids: CASSFGTGVPYEQYF.

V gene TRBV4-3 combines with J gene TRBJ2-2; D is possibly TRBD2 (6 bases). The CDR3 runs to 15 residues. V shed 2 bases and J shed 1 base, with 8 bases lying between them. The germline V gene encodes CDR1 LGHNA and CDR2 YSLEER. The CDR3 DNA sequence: TGCGCCAGCAGCCAATTGCGGGGGAACACCGGGGAGCTGTTTTTT. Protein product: CASSQLRGNTGELFF.

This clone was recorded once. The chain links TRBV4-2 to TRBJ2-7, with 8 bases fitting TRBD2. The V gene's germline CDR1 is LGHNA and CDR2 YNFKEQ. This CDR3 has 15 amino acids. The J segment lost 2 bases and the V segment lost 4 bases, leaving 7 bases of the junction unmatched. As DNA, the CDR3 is TGTGCCAGCAGCCCCCGGGGGGGGGCGGCCTACGAGCAGTACTTC. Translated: CASSPRGGAAYEQYF.

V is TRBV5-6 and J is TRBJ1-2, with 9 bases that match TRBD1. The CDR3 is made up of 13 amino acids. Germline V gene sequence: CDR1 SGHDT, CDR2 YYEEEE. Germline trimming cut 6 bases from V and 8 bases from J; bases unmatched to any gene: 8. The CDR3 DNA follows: TGTGCCAGCACCATCGGACAGGGGCGAGGCTACACCTTC. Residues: CASTIGQGRGYTF.

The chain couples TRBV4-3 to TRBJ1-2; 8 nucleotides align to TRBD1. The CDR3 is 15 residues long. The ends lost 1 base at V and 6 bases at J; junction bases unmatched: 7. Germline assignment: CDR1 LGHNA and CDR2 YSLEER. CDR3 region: CASSQGYRGGDGYTF. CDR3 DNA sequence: TGCGCCAGCAGCCAAGGTTACAGGGGGGGGGATGGCTACACCTTC.

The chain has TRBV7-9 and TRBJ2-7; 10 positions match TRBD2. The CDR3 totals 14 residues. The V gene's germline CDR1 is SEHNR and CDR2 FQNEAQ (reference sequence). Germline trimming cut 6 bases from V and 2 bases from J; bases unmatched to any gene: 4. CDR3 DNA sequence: TGTGCCAGCAGTCGGACTAGCGGTGCCTACGAGCAGTACTTC. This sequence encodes CASSRTSGAYEQYF.

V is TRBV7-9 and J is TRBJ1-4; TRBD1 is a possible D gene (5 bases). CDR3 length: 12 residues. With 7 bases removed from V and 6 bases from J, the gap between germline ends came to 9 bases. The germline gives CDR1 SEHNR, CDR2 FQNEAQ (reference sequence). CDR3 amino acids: CASTRGDEKLFF. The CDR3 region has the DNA TGTGCCAGCACGCGGGGGGATGAAAAACTGTTTTTT.

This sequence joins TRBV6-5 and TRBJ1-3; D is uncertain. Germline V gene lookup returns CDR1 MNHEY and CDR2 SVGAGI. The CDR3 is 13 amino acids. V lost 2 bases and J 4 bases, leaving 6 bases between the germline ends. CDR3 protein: CASSYGLGNTIYF. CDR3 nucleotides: TGTGCCAGCAGTTACGGGCTCGGAAACACCATATATTTT.

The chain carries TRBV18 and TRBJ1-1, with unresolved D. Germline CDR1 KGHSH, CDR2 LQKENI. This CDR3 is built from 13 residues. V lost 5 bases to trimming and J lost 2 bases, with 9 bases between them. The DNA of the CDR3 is TGTGCCAGCTCATCCAGAATAAACACTGAAGCTTTCTTT. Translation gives CASSSRINTEAFF.

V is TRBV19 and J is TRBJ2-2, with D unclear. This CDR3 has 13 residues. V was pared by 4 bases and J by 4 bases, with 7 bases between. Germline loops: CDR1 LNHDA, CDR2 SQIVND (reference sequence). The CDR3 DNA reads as TGTGCCAGTAGTACGACTCTCACCGGGGAGCTGTTTTTT. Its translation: CASSTTLTGELFF.

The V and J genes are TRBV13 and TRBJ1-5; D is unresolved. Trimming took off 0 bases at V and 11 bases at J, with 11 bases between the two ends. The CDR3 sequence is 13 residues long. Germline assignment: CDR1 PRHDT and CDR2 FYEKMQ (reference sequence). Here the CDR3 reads CASSLGQSGAQHF. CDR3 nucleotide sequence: TGTGCCAGCAGCTTAGGCCAAAGCGGGGCCCAGCATTTT.

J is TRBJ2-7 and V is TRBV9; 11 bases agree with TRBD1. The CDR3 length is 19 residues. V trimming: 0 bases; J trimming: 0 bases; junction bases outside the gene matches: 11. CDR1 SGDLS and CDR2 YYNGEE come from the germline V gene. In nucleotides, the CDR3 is TGTGCCAGCAGCGTAGGGACAGGGGGCATGCCCGGGGCCTCCTACGAGCAGTACTTC. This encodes CASSVGTGGMPGASYEQYF.

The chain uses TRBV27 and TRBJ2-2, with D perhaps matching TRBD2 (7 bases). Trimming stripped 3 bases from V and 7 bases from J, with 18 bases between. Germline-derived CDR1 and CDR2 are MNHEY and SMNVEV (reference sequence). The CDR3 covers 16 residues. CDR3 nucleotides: TGTGCCAGCAGTTTCGGCGGGGGCCTCTCTGGCGGGGAGCTGTTTTTT. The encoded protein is CASSFGGGLSGGELFF.

This CDR3 is CASSLRQGFQTQYF. The CDR3 DNA follows: TGCGCCAGCAGCTTGAGACAGGGGTTCCAGACCCAGTACTTC. J is TRBJ2-5 and V is TRBV5-1; TRBD1 agrees at 8 bases. CDR3 length: 14 residues. Trimming at V came to 1 base and at J to 6 bases, leaving 5 bases not matched to a gene. Germline CDR1 SGHRS, CDR2 YFSETQ. Full variable domain (rest looked up from reference TRBV5-1 and TRBJ2-5): KAGVTQTPRYLIKTRGQQVTLSCSPISGHRSVSWYQQTPGQGLQFLFEYFSETQRNKGNFPGRFSGRQFSNSRSEMNVSTLELGDSALYLCASSLRQGFQTQYFGPGTRLLVL.

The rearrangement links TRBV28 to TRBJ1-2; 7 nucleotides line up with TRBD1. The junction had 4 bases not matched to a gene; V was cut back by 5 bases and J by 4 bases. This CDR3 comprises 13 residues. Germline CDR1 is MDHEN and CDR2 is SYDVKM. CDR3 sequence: CASSRTGRYGYTF. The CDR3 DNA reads TGTGCCAGCAGTAGGACAGGACGCTATGGCTACACCTTC.